This T cell receptor (beta chain) was sequenced in a study of beta chain features in type 1 diabetes. Study-level results: For Type 1 diabetes patients, all four CD4+ subsets carried TCRB CDR3s that were moderately but significantly shorter. A definitive answer on HLA type influencing TCRB rearrangement was not reached here. When VDJ junctions were examined, type 1 diabetes patients showed fewer insertions and more deletions.

CD45RO/CCR7/CD25/CD127/CD95/CD27 separated CD4+ naive, central memory, regulatory and stem cell-like memory cells by sorting. As every portion of the isolated RNA was reverse transcribed, the sequencing read expressed TCRB transcripts. Average reads for naive, central memory and regulatory T cell samples were several million. TCRdb keeps only in-frame clones here, not all; method: immunoSEQ multiplex PCR. The table lists about 190,000 clones, 7.8% of them singletons. The CDR3 runs 15 residues. Germline CDR1 is SGHRS and CDR2 is YFSETQ. The V and J ends lost 0 bases and 7 bases respectively, with 14 bases between them. Of note for this clone: Antigen unknown.

The receptor comes from a middle-aged woman with type 1 diabetes. The rearrangement joins TRBV5-1 to TRBJ2-1; possible D gene TRBD2, 5 bases. The sample comprised central memory CD4+ T cells from blood. The CDR3 protein is CASSLATSQLNEQFF. In DNA, the CDR3 is TGCGCCAGCAGCTTGGCCACTAGTCAGTTGAATGAGCAGTTCTTC.